This note documents a single T cell receptor beta chain sequence. The sample belongs to a study of cytomegalovirus exposure and HLA in healthy donors. Use of 60 Vbeta and 13 Jbeta primers characterized the PCR. Original methodology: In a later analysis, the count reached approximately 80 million unique TCR beta chains, with roughly 9.9 million shared. Here immunoSEQ multiplex PCR was the method, and the copy in TCRdb shows in-frame clones only, minus some. The V and J calls and the clone size are those of that table, but D and trimming were determined from the DNA. The table has roughly 120,000 clones, about 8.5% seen once. This CDR3 spans 13 amino acids. Trimming took off 8 bases at V and 5 bases at J, with 18 bases between the two ends. Per the germline V gene, CDR1 is SQVTM and CDR2 is ANQGSEA.

Sequences were obtained from PBMCs. J is TRBJ1-2 and V is TRBV29-1; D is perhaps TRBD1 (5 bases). The clonotype comes from a man aged 35-49 years in good health and CMV-seronegative. Here the CDR3 DNA reads TGCAGCTCGACGGACGGGGGAATTTATGGCTACACCTTC. As protein: CSSTDGGIYGYTF. The full variable domain, with the rest looked up from reference TRBV29-1 and TRBJ1-2, is SAVISQKPSRDICQRGTSLTIQCQVDSQVTMMFWYRQQPGQSLTLIATANQGSEATYESGFVIDKFPISRPNLTFSTLTVSNMSPEDSSIYLCSSTDGGIYGYTFGSGTRLTVV.